Listed here is a single T cell receptor (beta chain). Its specific antigen is unknown. Base qualities were left out, and no much larger clone turns up one base away. Library preparation employed the immunoSEQ multiplex PCR assay. A mixture of 60 forward primers for TCR Vbeta segments and 13 reverse primers for TCR Jbeta segments was used in the multiplex PCR. The CDR3 region of rearranged TCR beta genes was amplified from genomic DNA by a multiplex PCR assay. On the Illumina HiSeq System, the amplified TCR beta libraries were sequenced as 87-base-pair reads. From the authors' description of their analysis: A later analysis counted tens of millions of unique TCR beta chains across the 600 to 850 repertoires, and some 12 million of these chains were shared by at least two donors. Raw reads were error-corrected and collapsed into unique sequences with a nearest-neighbor algorithm that merged closely related sequences to remove PCR and sequencing errors. V, D and J gene segments were assigned by aligning CDR3 sequences to IMGT reference sequences. Each retained sequence needed at least a six-nucleotide match to both a V gene segment and a J gene segment. A rearrangement was called productive if the CDR3 had no stop codons and remained in frame with V and J, and every other rearrangement was called non-productive. CDR3 was defined according to IMGT convention as the region running from the second conserved V-encoded cysteine to the conserved J-encoded phenylalanine. The earlier analysis of around 640 of the donors excluded sequences that lacked an unambiguous match to a single V gene segment. In an earlier analysis of about 590 of the donors, a V segment was called functional when productive rearrangements were above 56.7%, and segregating when the standard deviation between donors exceeded 5%. A statistical classification framework was developed to diagnose cytomegalovirus status using the catalog of TCR beta chain sequences. V and J gene assignment, in a later analysis, came from comparing TCR nucleotide sequences with IMGT/GENE-DB human TR gene sequences. In a later analysis, CDR3 sequences and most-parsimonious VDJ recombination scenarios were assigned using the TCRdist pipeline. A later analysis defined each TCR beta chain by its CDR3 amino acid sequence plus V-gene family, and excluded reads lacking a unique V-gene family. As a way to deal with suspected cross-contamination and a sequencing artifact, a later analysis dropped hundreds of nucleotide sequences that were highly shared and had low generation probability. A later analysis calculated a clonal expansion index for each public chain from normalized within-repertoire ranks of inferred template counts. A later analysis computed generation probabilities with a VDJ recombination model fitted to out-of-frame rearrangements, and checked the results against IGoR. In a later analysis, TCR-TCR, TCR-HLA and TCR-CMV co-occurrence was scored with hypergeometric tests, and a repertoire-size bias correction was applied to TCR pairs. In a later analysis, false discovery rates were estimated by permuting HLA or CMV assignments 20 times. A later analysis grouped co-occurring TCRs with DBSCAN, adding TCRdist sequence similarity when clustering within HLA-allele-positive subsets. For co-occurrence clustering, repertoires with fewer than 30,000 or more than 120,000 public chains were excluded, along with several repertoires with anomalous nucleotide sharing. What TCRdb holds here is the immuneACCESS table cut down to in-frame rearrangements. Part of the clones is not present; checked against another copy, under half of the missing clones reflect an unresolved V gene, and the others are unexplained. V, J and clone size are taken as reported in that table, and D and trimming were inferred from the DNA itself. The sample records about 180,000 clones, 70% to 85% of which are singletons. Together, the top ten hold about 3.8% of the sample.

This record comes from a study of cytomegalovirus exposure and HLA in healthy donors (dated by TCRdb to 2015 to 2018). Context from the whole study: An earlier analysis of roughly 500 of the donors reported 250 to 350 Gb of sequence data and 117 million unique TCR beta sequences from 190 million or so T cells. An early release covering 550 to 650 HLA-typed donors comprised about 320 gigabases of sequencing data and some 79 million unique TCR sequences. The genetic ancestry cluster associated with self-reported Caucasian donors included about 84% of the approximately 400 genotyped donors. The aim of the study was to test whether cataloging public T cell receptors could identify signatures of past pathogen exposure. The T cell repertoires of roughly 660 subjects were profiled by immunosequencing and related to cytomegalovirus serostatus. In addition to the first cohort of approximately 650 subjects, a separate validation cohort of approximately 120 different subjects was used. To predict cytomegalovirus infection status, the study brought together high-throughput TCR immunosequencing, statistical association of individual TCRs with disease status, and machine learning. A later analysis re-examined previously published TCR beta repertoires from over 500 donors and added high-resolution HLA genotyping to investigate patterns of TCR occurrence. Rather than using new phenotypic data, the later analysis identified candidate immune exposures from TCR beta sequences and from how often those sequences occurred across donors. To decide whether each TCR beta V gene segment behaved as functional or pseudogenic, an earlier analysis of fewer than 750 of the donors relied on high-throughput TCR beta sequencing. Alongside the repertoire data, information on donor age, sex, ethnicity and CMV serostatus was compiled. Genome-wide SNP genotypes for about three fifths of the 666 donors were used in a later genetic analysis, which treated that subset as a discovery cohort. Every discovery cohort repertoire had been produced on one sequencing platform. Both class I and class II loci were covered by HLA typing, at four-digit resolution. The number of typed donors differed by locus: about 629-640 for A, B, C, DRB1 and DQB1; some 540 for DQA1; around 580 for DPA1; and roughly 490 for DPB1. Because of strong linkage in the cohort, roughly five DR-DQ haplotypes were treated as single units for association and clustering. Among roughly 400 genotyped donors of the cohort, an average of approximately 250,000 unique TCR beta nucleotide sequences were sequenced per donor, 15% to 20% of them non-productive. What the study reported, not specific to this receptor: A later analysis associated 16,951 TCR beta sequences with specific HLA alleles at a false discovery rate of 0.05. Broadly in line with IMGT annotations, most TCR beta V segments showed up in productive rearrangements about 90% or about 30% of the time in an earlier analysis of about 500 of the donors. Sequencing depth was assumed to be roughly uniform across donors in the presence/absence analyses, though that assumption may not hold. The sequencing pipeline was judged likely to have produced a cluster of highly shared sequence variants as a technical artifact. HLA typing was unavailable for some donors at each locus, so association tests used only the typed subset. Most CMV-associated TCR beta chains appeared to be HLA-restricted in a later analysis, and the HLA associations seemed to be driven largely by CMV exposure. The classifier was reported to diagnose cytomegalovirus status with high specificity and sensitivity in both the original cohort and the validation cohort. When HLA alleles, especially DR and DQ, strongly co-occurred, TCR associations were difficult to assign to individual alleles. Most TCR sequences were seen in very few donors, while some public TCRs were found in many individuals. For the cohort, immune exposure information was limited to CMV serostatus. In a later genetic analysis, a missense DCLRE1C variant was associated with V-gene and J-gene trimming of TCR beta chains, and the association was replicated in an independent cohort. The authors suggested that the approach could potentially be extended to other disease states and immunological phenotypes. A total of 150 to 200 TCR beta chains were listed by the study as associated with cytomegalovirus. A later genetic analysis reported fewer N-insertions in productive TCRs among donors in an Asian-associated ancestry cluster than the approximately 700-donor mean. Several of the top co-occurrence clusters appeared to be linked to parvovirus B19, influenza, CMV and Epstein-Barr virus, according to a later analysis. A further reported finding was that TCR beta sequences accurately predicted the HLA-A and HLA-B alleles for most subjects in the first cohort. Because counts were too low, seventeen rarely observed V segments, including chromosome 9 orphons, were excluded from the earlier analysis of a few hundred of the donors. A later analysis found that HLA-associated TCR beta chains were more clonally expanded and had lower generation probabilities than equally common non-associated chains. Correlated functional status among segregating V segments might be attributable to linkage disequilibrium, but an unknown experimental factor could not be ruled out. In a later analysis, TCR association rates were found to vary across HLA loci, with the most associated TCRs seen for DRB1 alleles and the fewest for HLA-C alleles. In this cohort, only TCR beta chains were sequenced, and detectable features were limited by the absence of alpha or paired-chain data. In vitro tests confirmed that a few of the cytomegalovirus-associated TCR beta chains recognize cytomegalovirus antigens.

The cohort consisted of hundreds of healthy bone marrow donors. Cohort members were all nominally healthy when sampled, although unrecorded immune exposures were likely present. The donor was CMV seropositive and was included in the group of 300 or so seropositive cohort members. A peripheral blood sample was collected from each donor, and TCR beta sequencing was performed on peripheral blood mononuclear cells. The Qiagen DNeasy Blood Extraction Kit was used to extract genomic DNA from the blood cell samples. This TCR was sampled from a woman aged 60 to 75 in good health and CMV-seropositive. The sequenced material came from PBMCs.

This receptor carries the CDR3 CAWRETGSNTEAFF. The DNA sequence reads TGTGCCTGGAGAGAGACAGGGTCGAACACTGAAGCTTTCTTT. The chain employs TRBV30 and TRBJ1-1, and TRBD1 matches 7 of the central bases. Reading the germline V gene (reference sequence) gives CDR1 GTSNPN and CDR2 SVGIG. Trimming takes 3 bases off V and 1 base off J; junction bases not matched to a gene: 5. From its cysteine to its phenylalanine, the CDR3 spans 14 amino acids. Only the CDR3 portion is preserved as DNA: 42 bases, with reading frame beginning at the first base.